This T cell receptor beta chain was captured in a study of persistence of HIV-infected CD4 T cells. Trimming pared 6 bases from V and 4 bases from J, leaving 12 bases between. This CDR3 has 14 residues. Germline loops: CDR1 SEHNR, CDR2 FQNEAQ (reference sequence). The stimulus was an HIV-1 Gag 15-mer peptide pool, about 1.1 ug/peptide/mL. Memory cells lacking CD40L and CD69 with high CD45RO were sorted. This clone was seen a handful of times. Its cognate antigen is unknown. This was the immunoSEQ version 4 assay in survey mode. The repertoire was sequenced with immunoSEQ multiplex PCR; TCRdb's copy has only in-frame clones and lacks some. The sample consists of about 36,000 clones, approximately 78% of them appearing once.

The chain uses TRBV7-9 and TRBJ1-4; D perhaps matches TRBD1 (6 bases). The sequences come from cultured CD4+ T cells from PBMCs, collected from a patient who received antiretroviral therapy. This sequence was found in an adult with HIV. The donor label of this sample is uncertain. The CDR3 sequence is CASRPQGNNEKLFF. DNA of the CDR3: TGTGCCAGCAGGCCTCAGGGGAATAATGAAAAACTGTTTTTT.